This T cell receptor beta chain was recorded in a study of response to subunit inactivated influenza vaccine. Study observations and caveats: The study's authors posited that every seasonal influenza vaccination enlists few new T cells.

Notes on this clonotype: Its antigen is as yet unknown.

One entry per CDR3 protein, called by TCRdb with MiXCR from the RT-PCR reads. The sample lists about 300,000 distinct CDR3 sequences, roughly 22% occurring once. This CDR3 comprises 14 residues. The V gene lost 4 bases and the J gene lost 6 bases, with 17 bases spanning the gap. Germline CDR1 SGHRS, CDR2 YFSETQ. The sample here was PBMCs from blood, taken 21 months after vaccination. The sequence was collected from a man aged 50-75 years who received an inactivated influenza vaccine. J is TRBJ2-7 and V is TRBV5-1; tentative D call: TRBD2 (7 bases). CDR3 loop: CASSNSVGGGEQYF. As DNA, the CDR3 is TGCGCCAGCAGCAACTCAGTGGGAGGGGGCGAGCAGTACTTC.